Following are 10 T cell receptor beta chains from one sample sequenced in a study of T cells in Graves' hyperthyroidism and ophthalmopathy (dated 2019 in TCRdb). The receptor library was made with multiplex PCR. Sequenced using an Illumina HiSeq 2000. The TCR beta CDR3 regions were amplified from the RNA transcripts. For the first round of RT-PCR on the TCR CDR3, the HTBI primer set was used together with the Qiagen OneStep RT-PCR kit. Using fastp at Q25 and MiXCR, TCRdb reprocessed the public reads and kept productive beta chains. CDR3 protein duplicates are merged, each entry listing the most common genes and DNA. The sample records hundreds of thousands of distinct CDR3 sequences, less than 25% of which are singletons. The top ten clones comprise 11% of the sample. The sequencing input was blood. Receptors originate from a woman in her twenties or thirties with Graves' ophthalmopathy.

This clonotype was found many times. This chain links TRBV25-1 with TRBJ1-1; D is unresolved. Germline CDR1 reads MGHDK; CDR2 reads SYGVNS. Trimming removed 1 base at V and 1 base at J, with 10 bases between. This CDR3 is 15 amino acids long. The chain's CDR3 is CASSEWGGRNTEAFF. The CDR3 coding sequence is TGTGCCAGCAGTGAATGGGGAGGGAGGAACACTGAAGCTTTCTTT. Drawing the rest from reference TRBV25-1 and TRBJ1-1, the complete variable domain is EADIYQTPRYLVIGTGKKITLECSQTMGHDKMYWYQQDPGMELHLIHYSYGVNSTEKGDLSSESTVSRIRTEHFPLTLESARPSHTSQYLCASSEWGGRNTEAFFGQGTRLTVV.

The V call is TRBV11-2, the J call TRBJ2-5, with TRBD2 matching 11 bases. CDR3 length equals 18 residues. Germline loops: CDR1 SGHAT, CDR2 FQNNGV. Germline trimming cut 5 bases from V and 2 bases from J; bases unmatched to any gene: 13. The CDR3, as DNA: TGTGCCAGCAGCCCACCCGCTTGGGTAGCGGGGGGGCAAGAGACCCAGTACTTC. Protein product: CASSPPAWVAGGQETQYF. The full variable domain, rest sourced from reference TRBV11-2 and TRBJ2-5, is EAGVAQSPRYKIIEKRQSVAFWCNPISGHATLYWYQQILGQGPKLLIQFQNNGVVDDSQLPKDRFSAERLKGVDSTLKIQPAKLEDSAVYLCASSPPAWVAGGQETQYFGPGTRLLVL.

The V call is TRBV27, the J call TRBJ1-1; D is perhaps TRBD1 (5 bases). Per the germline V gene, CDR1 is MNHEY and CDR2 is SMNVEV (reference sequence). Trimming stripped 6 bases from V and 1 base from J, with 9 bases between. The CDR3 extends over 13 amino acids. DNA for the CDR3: TGTGCCAGCAGGGCCGGGGCGAACACTGAAGCTTTCTTT. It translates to CASRAGANTEAFF.

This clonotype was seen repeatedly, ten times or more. The CDR3 nucleotides are TGTGCCAGCAGCCTTAGGACGGGGGGGAAAAGAAACACCATATATTTT. Its translation: CASSLRTGGKRNTIYF. The genes are TRBV9 and TRBJ1-3; maybe TRBD1 (5 bases). The CDR3 covers 16 residues. From germline, CDR1 is SGDLS and CDR2 YYNGEE. Trimming took off 4 bases at V and 5 bases at J, with 19 bases between the two ends.

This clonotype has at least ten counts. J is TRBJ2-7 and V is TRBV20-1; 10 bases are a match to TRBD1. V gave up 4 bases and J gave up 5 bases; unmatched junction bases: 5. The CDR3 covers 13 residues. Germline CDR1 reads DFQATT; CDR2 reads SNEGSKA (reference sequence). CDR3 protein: CSATDRGGHEQYF. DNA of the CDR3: TGCAGTGCTACGGACAGGGGGGGACACGAGCAGTACTTC.

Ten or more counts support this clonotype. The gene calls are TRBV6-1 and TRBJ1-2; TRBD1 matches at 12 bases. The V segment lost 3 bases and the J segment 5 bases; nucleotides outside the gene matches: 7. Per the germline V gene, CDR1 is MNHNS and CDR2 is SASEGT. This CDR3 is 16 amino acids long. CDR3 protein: CASSEAGTGGAYGYTF. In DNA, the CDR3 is TGTGCCAGCAGTGAGGCCGGGACAGGGGGCGCATATGGCTACACCTTC.

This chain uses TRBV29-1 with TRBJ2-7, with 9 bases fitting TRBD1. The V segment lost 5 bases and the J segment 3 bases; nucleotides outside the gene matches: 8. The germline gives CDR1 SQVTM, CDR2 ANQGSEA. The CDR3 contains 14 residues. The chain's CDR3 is CSVRPGQGNYEQYF. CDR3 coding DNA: TGCAGCGTTAGACCGGGACAGGGTAACTACGAGCAGTACTTC.

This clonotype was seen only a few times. CDR3 sequence reads: CASSFWRGSRTGELFF. The CDR3 DNA reads as TGTGCCAGCAGCTTTTGGAGGGGGTCGCGGACCGGGGAGCTGTTTTTT. This chain links TRBV11-1 with TRBJ2-2; D possibly uses TRBD1 or TRBD2 (6 bases each). The V gene's germline CDR1 is SGHAT and CDR2 FQDESV (reference sequence). The CDR3 is 16 residues long. V lost 3 bases to trimming and J lost 5 bases, with 16 bases between them.

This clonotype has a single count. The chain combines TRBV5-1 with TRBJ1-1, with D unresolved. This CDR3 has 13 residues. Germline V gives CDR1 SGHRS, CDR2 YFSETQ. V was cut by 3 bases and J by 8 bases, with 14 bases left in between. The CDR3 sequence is CASSSASGLEAFF. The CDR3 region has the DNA TGCGCCAGCAGCTCAGCCTCAGGCTTAGAAGCTTTCTTT.

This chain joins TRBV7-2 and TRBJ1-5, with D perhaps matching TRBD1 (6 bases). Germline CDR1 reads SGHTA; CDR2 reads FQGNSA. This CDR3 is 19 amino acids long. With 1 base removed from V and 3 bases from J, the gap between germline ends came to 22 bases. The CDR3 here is CASSLGRGQGMTNNQPQHF. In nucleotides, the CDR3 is TGTGCCAGCAGCTTAGGGCGCGGGCAGGGGATGACGAACAATCAGCCCCAGCATTTT.